The next 14 T cell receptor beta chains were all read from a single sample in a study of blood T cell repertoires in COVID-19. Libraries were prepared by immunoSEQ multiplex PCR; TCRdb keeps only in-frame clonotypes and omits some of them. The sample carries around 60,000 clones, about nine tenths recorded once. Sample: peripheral blood. The receptors were gathered from an older woman with active COVID-19.

This clone was seen only once. The gene calls are TRBV19 and TRBJ2-7, with a tentative D call TRBD1 (6 bases). Germline V gene data show CDR1 as LNHDA and CDR2 as SQIVND (reference sequence). This CDR3 is built from 15 residues. V lost 6 bases and J 0 bases, leaving 15 bases between the germline ends. The CDR3 protein is CASSQGRINSYEQYF. CDR3 in DNA: TGTGCCAGTAGCCAGGGGCGAATCAACTCCTACGAGCAGTACTTC.

V is TRBV19 and J is TRBJ1-5; the D is unclear. Germline-derived CDR1 and CDR2 are LNHDA and SQIVND (reference sequence). CDR3 length equals 13 residues. The germline V and J ends were trimmed by 7 bases and 1 base, with 8 bases remaining between them. The CDR3 DNA follows: TGTGCCAGTACTTCTATGAGCAATCAGCCCCAGCATTTT. This gives the protein CASTSMSNQPQHF. The whole variable domain, filled in from reference TRBV19 and TRBJ1-5, reads DGGITQSPKYLFRKEGQNVTLSCEQNLNHDAMYWYRQDPGQGLRLIYYSQIVNDFQKGDIAEGYSVSREKKESFPLTVTSAQKNPTAFYLCASTSMSNQPQHFGDGTRLSIL.

This chain links TRBV7-6 with TRBJ1-1; the D gene is possibly TRBD1 (6 bases). V lost 5 bases, J lost 1 base, and 14 bases lay in between. The CDR3 length is 15 residues. Germline CDR1 is SGHVS and CDR2 is FNYEAQ. The CDR3 bases are TGTGCCAGCAGCCGACTGCAGGGGTCGAACACTGAAGCTTTCTTT. Amino acid sequence: CASSRLQGSNTEAFF.

The chain links TRBV7-2 to TRBJ2-7; 8 bases match TRBD2. CDR1 is SGHTA, CDR2 FQGNSA, per germline. The CDR3 contains 15 residues. V trimming: 1 base; J trimming: 2 bases; junction bases outside the gene matches: 4. The chain's CDR3 is CASSLDRGGAYEQYF. In DNA form, the CDR3 reads TGTGCCAGCAGCTTAGATCGGGGGGGGGCCTACGAGCAGTACTTC.

The chain is built from TRBV27 and TRBJ2-3; 7 positions agree with TRBD1. This CDR3 region has 16 residues. Germline V gives CDR1 MNHEY, CDR2 SMNVEV (reference sequence). Losses at the gene ends were 6 bases for V and 6 bases for J; bases not matched to a gene: 15. DNA of the CDR3: TGTGCCAGCAGCCCCAGGACAGGCTTCCCTCCTGATACGCAGTATTTT. It yields the protein CASSPRTGFPPDTQYF.

J is TRBJ2-1 and V is TRBV1; the D segment call TRBD1 is taken from the table without a DNA check. TRBV1 is noted as a pseudogene. The CDR3 loop spans 17 amino acids. Here the CDR3 reads CTSSQDVDRETYNEQFF. The CDR3 coding sequence is TGCACCAGCAGCCAAGATGTCGACAGAGAAACCTACAATGAGCAGTTCTTC.

The gene calls are TRBV9 and TRBJ2-2; 8 nucleotides align to TRBD2. The germline V gene encodes CDR1 SGDLS and CDR2 YYNGEE. The V segment lost 3 bases and the J segment 3 bases; nucleotides outside the gene matches: 16. The CDR3 runs 19 residues. This chain's CDR3 is CASSAETRTGGRYTGELFF. The CDR3, as DNA: TGTGCCAGCAGCGCCGAGACCCGTACGGGGGGGCGGTACACCGGGGAGCTGTTTTTT.

V is TRBV12-5 and J is TRBJ1-2; TRBD1 aligns across 12 bases. V lost 5 bases, J lost 6 bases, and 10 bases stayed unmatched. The CDR3 spans 16 residues. Per the germline V gene, CDR1 is LGHNT and CDR2 is FRNRAP. CDR3 DNA: TGTGCTAGTGGTCCCGGGACAGGGGGCCTAAGGAATGGCTACACCTTC. Its protein product is CASGPGTGGLRNGYTF.

V usage is TRBV6-2 or TRBV6-3 and J usage is TRBJ2-7; TRBD1 matches at 7 bases. Trimming took 4 bases from V and 3 from J; bases not matched to a gene: 12. The CDR3 runs to 16 residues. The germline gives CDR1 MNHEY, CDR2 SVGEGT. The CDR3 DNA sequence: TGTGCCAGCAGTTCGACCCGGGACAGACCCCTCTACGAGCAGTACTTC. Translated: CASSSTRDRPLYEQYF.

The chain employs TRBV7-8 and TRBJ2-7; D might be TRBD2 (5 bases). With 5 bases removed from V and 5 bases from J, the gap between germline ends came to 16 bases. The CDR3 contains 14 residues. Germline V CDR1 and CDR2: SGHVS, FQNEAQ. Written as DNA, the CDR3 is TGTGCCAGCAGCCTTCGGTTGGGAGCTAACGAGCAGTACTTC. This codes for CASSLRLGANEQYF.

The CDR3 nucleotides read TGTGCCAGCAGCGACCACGGGGGGGACAATGAGCAGTTCTTC. This gives the protein CASSDHGGDNEQFF. The chain links TRBV9 to TRBJ2-1, with TRBD2 matching over 8 bases. J gave up 5 bases and V 3 bases, and 4 bases lay outside the gene matches. This CDR3 region has 14 residues. Germline CDR1 and CDR2: SGDLS and YYNGEE.

The rearrangement uses TRBV5-5 and TRBJ1-4; maybe TRBD1 (5 bases). CDR1 is SGHKS and CDR2 is YYEKEE in the germline V gene (reference sequence). Trimming pared 0 bases from V and 6 bases from J, leaving 18 bases between. There are 17 residues in the CDR3. In DNA, the CDR3 is TGTGCCAGCAGCTTGGCCGGCGATCGCAGGGTGTATGAAAAACTGTTTTTT. This translates into CASSLAGDRRVYEKLFF. Full variable domain (outside the CDR3, taken from reference TRBV5-5 and TRBJ1-4): DAGVTQSPTHLIKTRGQQVTLRCSPISGHKSVSWYQQVLGQGPQFIFQYYEKEERGRGNFPDRFSARQFPNYSSELNVNALLLGDSALYLCASSLAGDRRVYEKLFFGSGTQLSVL.

V and J are TRBV5-1 and TRBJ2-1; 10 bases match TRBD1. The CDR3 covers 15 residues. The germline V gene has CDR1 SGHRS and CDR2 YFSETQ. The V and J ends lost 0 bases and 8 bases, in that order; junction bases with no gene match: 5. The CDR3 DNA follows: TGCGCCAGCAGCTTGGGACAGGGGGCATTGGATGAGCAGTTCTTC. Translating it yields CASSLGQGALDEQFF.

The chain is built from TRBV6-5 and TRBJ2-3; 7 nucleotides agree with TRBD2. After removal of 1 base from V and 0 bases from J, the junction contained 4 bases not matched to a gene. The CDR3 has 16 residues. Germline CDR1 MNHEY, CDR2 SVGAGI. As DNA, the CDR3 is TGTGCCAGCAGTTACTTTGGGCGGGGGAGCACAGATACGCAGTATTTT. As protein: CASSYFGRGSTDTQYF.